Shown below are 27 T cell receptor beta chains from a single sample sequenced in a study of identical twins. TCRdb itself ran the 5' RACE reads through MiXCR, one entry per CDR3 protein. Of fewer than 350,000 distinct CDR3 sequences in the sample, about 8.1% were seen once. The same data also contributed to another study, on yellow fever vaccine responses in identical twins.

The sample comprised memory (CD45RO+) T cells sorted from blood. The receptors originated from a woman younger than 35 in good health.

This chain links TRBV3-1 with TRBJ2-1; TRBD2 agrees at 14 bases. V trimming: 6 bases; J trimming: 6 bases; junction bases outside the gene matches: 10. Germline V gene sequence: CDR1 LGHDT, CDR2 YNNKEL (reference sequence). The CDR3 length is 17 residues. CDR3 residues: CASSPGTSGRFVNEQFF. Here the CDR3 DNA reads TGTGCCAGCAGTCCCGGGACTAGCGGGAGATTTGTCAATGAGCAGTTCTTC.

This clonotype was observed many times. The V and J genes are TRBV7-8 and TRBJ1-3; D is ambiguous. Germline V gene lookup returns CDR1 SGHVS and CDR2 FQNEAQ. Trimming took 1 base from V and 0 from J, leaving 1 base between them. CDR3 length: 13 amino acids. The CDR3 reads CASSLDSGNTIYF. As DNA, the CDR3 is TGTGCCAGCAGCTTAGACTCTGGAAACACCATATATTTT.

This clonotype was seen only a few times. The V call is TRBV27, the J call TRBJ1-2, with D tentatively TRBD1 (5 bases). Looked up from germline, CDR1 is MNHEY and CDR2 is SMNVEV (reference sequence). Deletions cut 3 bases from V and 0 bases from J, with 8 bases between. The CDR3 is 14 residues long. The CDR3 here is CASSFKGTNYGYTF. In DNA form, the CDR3 reads TGTGCCAGCAGTTTCAAGGGGACTAACTATGGCTACACCTTC.

This clonotype was seen many times. V and J are TRBV7-7 and TRBJ2-3; 7 bases fit TRBD2. V trimming: 5 bases; J trimming: 0 bases; junction bases outside the gene matches: 8. CDR1 SSHAT and CDR2 FNYEAQ come from the germline V gene (reference sequence). The CDR3 totals 16 residues. CDR3 bases: TGTGCCAGCAGCCCCGGGACTACCACTAGCACAGATACGCAGTATTTT. It yields the protein CASSPGTTTSTDTQYF.

This sequence joins TRBV24-1 and TRBJ1-5, with 8 bases fitting TRBD1. This CDR3 is 14 amino acids long. V dropped 5 bases and J dropped 7; count of bases not matched to a gene: 6. Germline V CDR1 and CDR2: KGHDR, SFDVKD. The DNA for the CDR3 is TGTGCCACCAGTGCGAACAGGGGGACCCAGCCCCAGCATTTT. Translated: CATSANRGTQPQHF.

In its sample, this clonotype was seen a few times. The rearrangement uses TRBV6-4 and TRBJ2-7, with 9 bases aligning to TRBD2. V trimming: 3 bases; J trimming: 3 bases; junction bases outside the gene matches: 15. Germline loops: CDR1 MRHNA, CDR2 SNTAGT. This CDR3 has 18 amino acids. The CDR3 region has the DNA TGTGCCAGCAGTGAGAGGGTCGTTGGCCTAGCGGGGAACTACGAGCAGTACGTC. This gives the protein CASSERVVGLAGNYEQYV.

The chain employs TRBV7-2 and TRBJ1-2; a weak D match, TRBD1 (6 bases). V shed 8 bases and J shed 4 bases, with 14 bases lying between them. CDR3 length: 13 residues. In germline, CDR1 is SGHTA, CDR2 FQGNSA. The CDR3 protein is CASRKDSFYGYTF. The CDR3 DNA reads TGTGCCAGCCGCAAGGACAGCTTCTATGGCTACACCTTC.

The chain joins TRBV6-1 to TRBJ1-5; possibly TRBD1 for D (5 bases). V was shortened by 6 bases and J by 0 bases, with 12 bases between the two germline ends. Per the germline V gene, CDR1 is MNHNS and CDR2 is SASEGT. The CDR3 has 15 residues. For the CDR3, the DNA is TGTGCCAGCAGGGAGGGACGGAATAGCAATCAGCCCCAGCATTTT. Residues: CASREGRNSNQPQHF.

This clonotype was picked up many times. The J gene is TRBJ2-5, the V gene TRBV3-1; 7 bases map to TRBD1. Per the germline V gene, CDR1 is LGHDT and CDR2 is YNNKEL (reference sequence). Trimming removed 3 bases from V and 3 bases from J; junction bases left unmatched: 7. The CDR3 spans 15 residues. For the CDR3, the DNA is TGTGCCAGCAGCCAGACCGGGACAGCAAAAGAGACCCAGTACTTC. It encodes CASSQTGTAKETQYF.

This clonotype was recorded a few times. The gene calls are TRBV6-4 and TRBJ2-3; 7 positions match TRBD2. Germline-derived CDR1 and CDR2 are MRHNA and SNTAGT. The CDR3 loop spans 14 amino acids. With V trimmed by 3 bases and J by 4 bases, 4 bases remained unmatched. DNA for the CDR3: TGTGCCAGCAGTGAGGCCGCGGGGGCAGATACGCAGTATTTT. Its translation: CASSEAAGADTQYF.

The rearrangement links TRBV27 to TRBJ1-1; D gene ambiguous. The CDR3 is 15 amino acids. V shed 6 bases and J shed 0 bases, with 14 bases lying between them. The germline V gene has CDR1 MNHEY and CDR2 SMNVEV (reference sequence). CDR3 residues: CASSLGWGMNTEAFF. CDR3 bases: TGTGCCAGCAGCCTAGGGTGGGGAATGAACACTGAAGCTTTCTTT.

This sequence joins TRBV4-2 and TRBJ2-3; either TRBD1 or TRBD2 may supply D (7 bases each). The CDR3 covers 19 residues. V lost 0 bases, J lost 0 bases, and 19 bases lay in between. The V gene's germline CDR1 is LGHNA and CDR2 YNFKEQ. The CDR3 coding sequence is TGTGCCAGCAGCCAAGAAAGATCGAGGGGGGGACAGAGCACAGATACGCAGTATTTT. Protein: CASSQERSRGGQSTDTQYF.

This clonotype showed up many times. The gene calls are TRBV5-1 and TRBJ2-2; D is perhaps TRBD1 (6 bases). The CDR3 loop spans 13 amino acids. The V end was cut by 0 bases, the J end by 7 bases, with 7 bases between. CDR1 is SGHRS and CDR2 is YFSETQ in the germline V gene. In DNA form, the CDR3 reads TGCGCCAGCAGCTTGGCCAGGGGCGGGGAGCTGTTTTTT. The encoded protein is CASSLARGGELFF.

This clonotype appeared a few times. The genes are TRBV11-2 and TRBJ2-7; D unclear. The CDR3 length is 13 residues. CDR1 SGHAT and CDR2 FQNNGV come from the germline V gene. Trimming removed 2 bases at V and 2 bases at J, with 7 bases between. CDR3 sequence (DNA): TGTGCCAGCAGCTTACTTCCGACCTACGAGCAGTACGTC. Amino acids: CASSLLPTYEQYV.

This chain connects TRBV10-3 to TRBJ1-5, with a weak D call TRBD1 (6 bases). The CDR3 has 16 amino acids. Trimming removed 0 bases from V and 0 bases from J, with 9 bases in between. CDR1 and CDR2 from the germline V gene are ENHRY and SYGVKD. Here the CDR3 reads CAISESTGYSNQPQHF. CDR3 in DNA: TGTGCCATCAGTGAGTCAACAGGGTATAGCAATCAGCCCCAGCATTTT.

V is TRBV12-3 or TRBV12-4 and J is TRBJ2-7, with D perhaps TRBD1 or TRBD2 (5 bases each). The CDR3 runs to 13 residues. Trimming stripped 0 bases from V and 4 bases from J, with 7 bases between. In DNA form, the CDR3 reads TGTGCCAGCAGTTTAGCCGAGGGGTACGAGCAGTACTTC. Translated, it gives CASSLAEGYEQYF.

As to this clonotype: With a much larger clone just one base away, this may be a read error. The chain employs TRBV20-1 and TRBJ2-3; the D gene could be TRBD1 or TRBD2 (6 bases each). This CDR3 is built from 15 residues. CDR1 is DFQATT, CDR2 SNEGSKA, per germline (reference sequence). CDR3 in DNA: TGCTGTGCTAGAAGGGGGGAAGGCACTACAGATACGCAGTATTTT. Residues: CCARRGEGTTDTQYF.

This clonotype was seen many times. This chain links TRBV5-5 with TRBJ2-1, with a tentative D call TRBD2 (6 bases). CDR1 is SGHKS, CDR2 YYEKEE, per germline (reference sequence). This CDR3 is 13 amino acids long. V was trimmed by 0 bases and J by 14 bases, leaving 15 bases between them. Here the CDR3 reads CASSLEGSGVEFF. The CDR3 DNA reads TGTGCCAGCAGCTTGGAGGGTTCGGGAGTGGAGTTCTTC.

This clonotype was picked up many times. The chain links TRBV5-1 to TRBJ2-7, with no clear D. The CDR3 is 14 residues long. Trimming cost V 4 bases and J 1 base, with 12 bases left between them. The germline V gene encodes CDR1 SGHRS and CDR2 YFSETQ. The CDR3 coding sequence is TGCGCCAGCAGCCACGGACCCGAGTCCTACGAGCAGTACTTC. This encodes CASSHGPESYEQYF.

The V gene is TRBV25-1, the J gene TRBJ1-6; D gene unclear. The germline V gene encodes CDR1 MGHDK and CDR2 SYGVNS. The V end was cut by 3 bases, the J end by 13 bases, with 19 bases between. CDR3 size: 15 residues. CDR3 sequence reads: CASSEERRPGSPLHF. CDR3 nucleotides: TGTGCCAGCAGTGAGGAAAGGCGGCCTGGGTCTCCCCTCCACTTT.

This clonotype has only a few counts. The gene calls are TRBV7-2 and TRBJ2-7, with a weak D call TRBD1 (5 bases). Germline CDR1 and CDR2: SGHTA and FQGNSA. V was shortened by 1 base and J by 7 bases, with 11 bases between the two germline ends. The CDR3 extends over 13 amino acids. CDR3 DNA sequence: TGTGCCAGCAGCTTAGGGGGCTTAGGGGAGCAGTACTTC. The encoded protein is CASSLGGLGEQYF. The full variable domain, rest sourced from reference TRBV7-2 and TRBJ2-7, is GAGVSQSPSNKVTEKGKDVELRCDPISGHTALYWYRQSLGQGLEFLIYFQGNSAPDKSGLPSDRFSAERTGGSVSTLTIQRTQQEDSAVYLCASSLGGLGEQYFGPGTRLTVT.

This clonotype turned up a few times. The CDR3 sequence: CSATPSTGGGSQPQHF. CDR3 in DNA: TGCAGTGCGACCCCCTCTACAGGGGGGGGGAGTCAGCCCCAGCATTTT. The J gene is TRBJ1-5, the V gene TRBV20-1; 8 nucleotides line up with TRBD1. V was clipped by 6 bases and J by 6 bases; unmatched bases: 16. Germline lookup yields CDR1 DFQATT and CDR2 SNEGSKA (reference sequence). There are 16 residues in the CDR3.

This sequence joins TRBV27 and TRBJ2-7, with D possibly TRBD2 on 7 matching bases. Germline CDR1 and CDR2: MNHEY and SMNVEV (reference sequence). The CDR3 runs 14 residues. Trimming stripped 0 bases from V and 4 bases from J, with 10 bases between. As DNA, the CDR3 is TGTGCCAGCAGTTTATCACAGGGAGGGTACGAGCAGTACTTC. Residues: CASSLSQGGYEQYF.

This clonotype was observed at least ten times. This chain connects TRBV12-3 or TRBV12-4 to TRBJ1-1; D unclear. V lost 5 bases and J lost 0, with 10 bases in between. CDR3 length: 14 amino acids. The CDR3 protein is CASSTRTLNTEAFF. The CDR3 DNA reads as TGTGCCAGCAGTACCCGGACCTTGAACACTGAAGCTTTCTTT.

This clonotype was counted ten times or more. V is TRBV5-1 and J is TRBJ2-1; TRBD2 agrees at 9 bases. Trimming cost V 1 base and J 0 bases; bases outside gene matches: 2. The germline V gene encodes CDR1 SGHRS and CDR2 YFSETQ. The CDR3 is 16 amino acids. CDR3 in DNA: TGCGCCAGCAGCTTGCTAGCGGGAAGCTCCTACAATGAGCAGTTCTTC. Translated: CASSLLAGSSYNEQFF.

This clonotype appeared many times. V usage is TRBV9 and J usage is TRBJ2-5; 7 bases agree with TRBD2. Trimming removed 0 bases from V and 2 bases from J; junction bases left unmatched: 4. Germline-derived CDR1 and CDR2 are SGDLS and YYNGEE. This CDR3 contains 15 residues. The CDR3 protein is CASSVAGTTQETQYF. For the CDR3, the DNA is TGTGCCAGCAGCGTAGCCGGGACTACACAAGAGACCCAGTACTTC. Filled out from reference TRBV9 and TRBJ2-5, the complete variable domain reads DSGVTQTPKHLITATGQRVTLRCSPRSGDLSVYWYQQSLDQGLQFLIQYYNGEERAKGNILERFSAQQFPDLHSELNLSSLELGDSALYFCASSVAGTTQETQYFGPGTRLLVL.

This clonotype was counted a few times. The J gene is TRBJ2-1, the V gene TRBV18; 9 bases are shared with TRBD1. The CDR3 contains 15 residues. The germline gives CDR1 KGHSH, CDR2 LQKENI. Trimming at V came to 3 bases and at J to 6 bases, leaving 6 bases not matched to a gene. CDR3 amino acids: CASSPPTGGSNEQFF. The CDR3 DNA sequence: TGTGCCAGCTCACCCCCGACAGGGGGGAGCAATGAGCAGTTCTTC.